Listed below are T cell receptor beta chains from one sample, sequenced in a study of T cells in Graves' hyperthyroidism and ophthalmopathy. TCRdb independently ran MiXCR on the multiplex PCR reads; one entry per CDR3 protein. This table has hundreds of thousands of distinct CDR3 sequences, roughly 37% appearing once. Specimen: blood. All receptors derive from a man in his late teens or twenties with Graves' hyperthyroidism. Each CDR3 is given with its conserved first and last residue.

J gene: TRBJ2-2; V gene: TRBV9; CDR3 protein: CASSVSSGRETGELFF
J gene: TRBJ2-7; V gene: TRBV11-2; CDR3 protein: CASSSPQGAGPIQQYF
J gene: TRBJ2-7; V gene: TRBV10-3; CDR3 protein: CAISVGTDGSEQYF
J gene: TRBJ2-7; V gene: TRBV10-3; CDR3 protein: CATGTSVYEQYF
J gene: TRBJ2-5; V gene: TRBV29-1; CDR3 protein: CSVVGLQETQYF
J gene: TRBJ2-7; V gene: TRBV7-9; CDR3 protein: CASSLGDTLQGGSYEQYF
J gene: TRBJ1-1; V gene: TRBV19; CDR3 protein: CASSIGESRNTEAFF
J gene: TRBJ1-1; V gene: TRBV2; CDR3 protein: CASIPGRGARNTEAFF
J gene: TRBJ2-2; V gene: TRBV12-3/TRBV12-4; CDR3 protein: CASSGQGAELFF
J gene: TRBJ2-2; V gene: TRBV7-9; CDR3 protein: CASSSGTITAELFF
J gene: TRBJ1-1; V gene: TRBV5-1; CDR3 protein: CASSLGGGSTEAFF
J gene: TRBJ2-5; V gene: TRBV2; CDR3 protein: CASSLVGGRGGWETQYF
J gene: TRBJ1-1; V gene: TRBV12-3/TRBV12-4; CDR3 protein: CASSFGGLNTEAFF
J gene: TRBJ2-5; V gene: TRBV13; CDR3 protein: CASSLNGLETQYF
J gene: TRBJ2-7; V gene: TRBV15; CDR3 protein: CATSWAGVEEQYF
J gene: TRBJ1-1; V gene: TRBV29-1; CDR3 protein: CSSSRANTEAFF
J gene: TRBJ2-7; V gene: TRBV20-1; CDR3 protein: CSASALGDRVPYEQYF
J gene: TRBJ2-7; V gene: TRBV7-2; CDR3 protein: CASSRFSSYEQYF
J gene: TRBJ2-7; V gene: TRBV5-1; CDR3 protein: CASSLDRGTVVQYF
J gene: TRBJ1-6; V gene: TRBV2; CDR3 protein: CASSVTGINSPLHF
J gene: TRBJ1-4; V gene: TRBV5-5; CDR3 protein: CASSLKIVTTNEKLFF
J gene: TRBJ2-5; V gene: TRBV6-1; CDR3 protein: CASSNRLAGAQETQYF
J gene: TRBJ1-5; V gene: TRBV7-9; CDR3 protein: CASSLEQGKQPQHF
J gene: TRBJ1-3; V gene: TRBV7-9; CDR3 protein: CASRRQAGNTIYF